This passage covers 10 T cell receptor beta chains from one sample sequenced in a study of cytomegalovirus exposure and HLA in healthy donors. This PCR relied on a set of 60 Vbeta primers and 13 Jbeta primers. Profiling relied on immunoSEQ multiplex PCR, and the TCRdb table lists in-frame clones only, not all of them. The sample records around 200,000 clones, 75% to 90% being singletons. The sequencing input was PBMCs. The receptors derive from a boy between 5 and 17 years old in good health and CMV-seronegative.

The chain combines TRBV9 with TRBJ2-1; 7 bases agree with TRBD2. Losses at the gene ends were 0 bases for V and 2 bases for J; bases not matched to a gene: 11. The germline V gene has CDR1 SGDLS and CDR2 YYNGEE. The CDR3 runs to 18 residues. The CDR3: CASSVGSGSAGAYNEQFF. The CDR3 region has the DNA TGTGCCAGCAGCGTAGGATCTGGTAGCGCGGGGGCCTACAATGAGCAGTTCTTC.

Written as DNA, the CDR3 is TGTGCCGGAGGGCAGGCATCGAACACTGAAGCTTTCTTT. It yields the protein CAGGQASNTEAFF. This chain joins TRBV30 and TRBJ1-1; D unclear. The V gene lost 8 bases and the J gene lost 1 base, with 14 bases spanning the gap. Germline V gives CDR1 GTSNPN, CDR2 SVGIG (reference sequence). The CDR3 has 13 amino acids.

The rearrangement joins TRBV7-9 to TRBJ2-4; 8 bases are shared with TRBD1. J gave up 6 bases and V 3 bases, and 16 bases lay outside the gene matches. The CDR3 runs to 18 residues. Germline V gene sequence: CDR1 SEHNR, CDR2 FQNEAQ (reference sequence). CDR3 DNA sequence: TGTGCCAGCAGCTTCGGGACAGGTGAAAGCCTAGGTCGAAACATTCAGTACTTC. It specifies CASSFGTGESLGRNIQYF.

The CDR3 here is CASEASGRYEQYF. The CDR3 nucleotides are TGTGCTAGTGAGGCTAGCGGAAGATACGAGCAGTACTTC. V is TRBV12-5 and J is TRBJ2-7, with 7 bases fitting TRBD2. CDR1 LGHNT and CDR2 FRNRAP come from the germline V gene. The V gene end was trimmed by 7 bases and the J gene end by 4 bases; junction bases not matched to a gene: 7. The CDR3 has 13 residues.

CDR3 amino acids: CASSLSASRDYGYTF. DNA for the CDR3: TGCGCCAGCAGCTTGAGTGCGTCGCGGGACTATGGCTACACCTTC. The rearrangement uses TRBV5-1 and TRBJ1-2; D unclear. Trimming stripped 1 base from V and 3 bases from J, with 13 bases between. The CDR3 covers 15 residues. Germline V gene lookup returns CDR1 SGHRS and CDR2 YFSETQ.

This clone was counted once. For the CDR3, the DNA is TGCGCCAGCAGCTACGGACAGGGTGGTTTCTCCTACGAGCAGTACTTC. Amino acid sequence: CASSYGQGGFSYEQYF. V is TRBV5-1 and J is TRBJ2-7, with TRBD1 matching 8 bases. There are 16 residues in the CDR3. Germline lookup yields CDR1 SGHRS and CDR2 YFSETQ. V gave up 3 bases and J gave up 0 bases; unmatched junction bases: 8.

The rearrangement uses TRBV27 and TRBJ2-4, with 9 bases fitting TRBD1. The germline V gene encodes CDR1 MNHEY and CDR2 SMNVEV (reference sequence). The CDR3 is 15 residues long. Trimming took 3 bases from V and 6 from J; bases not matched to a gene: 6. Here the CDR3 DNA reads TGTGCCAGCAGTTTGGGACAGGGAGAATTAAACATTCAGTACTTC. This codes for CASSLGQGELNIQYF.

The chain has TRBV7-2 and TRBJ2-1; TRBD1 is a possible D gene (5 bases). CDR1 SGHTA and CDR2 FQGNSA come from the germline V gene. Trimming removed 0 bases at V and 1 base at J, with 7 bases between. The CDR3 totals 15 residues. The chain's CDR3 is CASSLARQSYNEQFF. CDR3 bases: TGTGCCAGCAGCTTAGCGCGACAGTCCTACAATGAGCAGTTCTTC.

This chain uses TRBV27 with TRBJ1-5; a possible D gene is TRBD1 (5 bases). Per germline, CDR1 MNHEY and CDR2 SMNVEV (reference sequence). The CDR3 is 15 amino acids. V lost 2 bases and J lost 7, with 15 bases in between. The CDR3 protein is CASSLIPTGGQPQHF. The DNA for the CDR3 is TGTGCCAGCAGTTTAATACCCACAGGCGGCCAGCCCCAGCATTTT.

This clone is a singleton in its sample. This rearrangement joins TRBV6-1 to TRBJ1-2; the D is unclear. V gave up 2 bases and J gave up 5 bases, with 12 bases separating them. This CDR3 has 14 amino acids. Germline CDR1 is MNHNS and CDR2 is SASEGT. This CDR3 reads CASSESGGWYGYTF. In DNA form, the CDR3 reads TGTGCCAGCAGTGAAAGCGGCGGTTGGTATGGCTACACCTTC.